This TCR beta chain was documented in a study of a mutant IDH1 vaccine in newly diagnosed glioma. Study summary: Commencement of vaccination occurred 4-6 weeks following radiotherapy alone, or concurrently with temozolomide cycles.

Time point given: week 11, during vaccination. Doses comprised 300 ug of mutant IDH1 20-mer peptide each, plus topical imiquimod. Note on this clone: The target antigen is unknown.

Sequenced by immunoSEQ multiplex PCR; TCRdb stores in-frame clones only, minus some. The table records around 120,000 clones, roughly 75% of them present only once. The V end lost 5 bases, the J end lost 2 bases, and 13 bases lay between the germline ends. The CDR3 is made up of 14 amino acids. Germline values: CDR1 SGHTA, CDR2 FQGNSA. This sequence joins TRBV7-2 and TRBJ2-7, with D unresolved. The receptor was isolated from a man aged 40-49 years with glioma. Material: PBMCs, obtained from a glioma patient whose treatment included an IDH1 peptide vaccine. The CDR3 region has the DNA TGTGCCAGCAGCCCGAAGGGCCTCACCTACGAGCAGTACTTC. Amino acid sequence: CASSPKGLTYEQYF.